Shown below are 16 T cell receptor beta chains from a single sample sequenced in a study of blood T cell repertoires in COVID-19. Produced via immunoSEQ multiplex PCR; TCRdb's table is partial and in-frame only. The sample holds under 200,000 clones, around nine tenths seen once. The sample was peripheral blood. These TCRs come from a man aged 55 to 69 with COVID-19, enrolled during active disease.

This clone has only one observation. The chain joins TRBV5-1 to TRBJ2-1, with D possibly matching TRBD1 (6 bases). The V and J ends lost 4 bases and 0 bases respectively, with 14 bases between them. This CDR3 has 16 residues. CDR1 and CDR2 from the germline V gene are SGHRS and YFSETQ. This chain's CDR3 is CASSGGQTGSYNEQFF. DNA of the CDR3: TGCGCCAGCAGCGGGGGTCAGACAGGCTCCTACAATGAGCAGTTCTTC.

The chain joins TRBV5-4 to TRBJ2-1; 7 positions agree with TRBD2. This CDR3 comprises 15 residues. CDR1 and CDR2 from the germline V gene are SGHNT and YYREEE (reference sequence). The J segment lost 4 bases and the V segment lost 0 bases, leaving 4 bases of the junction unmatched. CDR3 in DNA: TGTGCCAGCAGCTTGGATCTAGCGGCATACAATGAGCAGTTCTTC. This encodes CASSLDLAAYNEQFF. Filled out from reference TRBV5-4 and TRBJ2-1, the complete variable domain reads ETGVTQSPTHLIKTRGQQVTLRCSSQSGHNTVSWYQQALGQGPQFIFQYYREEENGRGNFPPRFSGLQFPNYSSELNVNALELDDSALYLCASSLDLAAYNEQFFGPGTRLTVL.

The chain couples TRBV2 to TRBJ1-1; no clear D. Germline loops: CDR1 SNHLY, CDR2 FYNNEI. V was clipped by 3 bases and J by 11 bases, with 10 bases between them. The CDR3 is 11 amino acids. CDR3 protein: CASSDGLEAFF. For the CDR3, the DNA is TGTGCCAGCAGTGACGGGTTAGAGGCTTTCTTT.

V is TRBV21-1 and J is TRBJ2-3; the table assigns TRBD1, which was not confirmed against the DNA. TRBV21-1 is marked as a pseudogene. This CDR3 contains 16 residues. The CDR3 loop reads CASSKGTGHSTDTQYF. In nucleotides, the CDR3 is TGTGCCAGCAGCAAAGGGACGGGACACAGCACAGATACGCAGTATTTT.

V gene TRBV6-6 combines with J gene TRBJ2-5; D call uncertain. The V gene lost 2 bases and the J gene lost 5 bases, with 18 bases spanning the gap. The CDR3 has 16 amino acids. Germline V gene data show CDR1 as MNHNY and CDR2 as SVGAGI (reference sequence). The CDR3 protein is CASSYPHGAEVETQYF. In DNA, the CDR3 is TGTGCCAGCAGTTACCCCCACGGAGCCGAGGTCGAGACCCAGTACTTC.

This sequence joins TRBV5-6 and TRBJ1-6; the D is unclear. This CDR3 is 15 amino acids long. The germline CDR1 and CDR2 sequences are SGHDT and YYEEEE. The ends were cut back, 4 bases at V and 2 bases at J, with 10 bases in the middle. The CDR3 bases are TGTGCCAGCAGCACGGGAGGAACCTATAATTCACCCCTCCACTTT. This sequence encodes CASSTGGTYNSPLHF.

This chain uses TRBV10-3 with TRBJ2-2; no clear D gene. The V end was cut by 9 bases, the J end by 7 bases, with 12 bases between. This CDR3 is built from 12 residues. Germline CDR1 ENHRY, CDR2 SYGVKD. This chain's CDR3 is CAISPGVGELFF. CDR3 DNA: TGTGCCATAAGTCCAGGCGTCGGGGAGCTGTTTTTT.

This chain joins TRBV19 and TRBJ1-1; D unclear. CDR1 and CDR2 (germline): LNHDA, SQIVND (reference sequence). The CDR3 contains 14 residues. The V gene lost 3 bases and the J gene lost 4 bases, with 12 bases spanning the gap. The CDR3 is CASSISQVATEAFF. The CDR3 nucleotides read TGTGCCAGTAGTATTTCACAAGTGGCCACTGAAGCTTTCTTT.

The V gene is TRBV7-9, the J gene TRBJ1-1; TRBD1 might be the D (5 bases). The CDR3 sequence is 14 residues long. V lost 3 bases and J lost 1, with 9 bases in between. Germline V gene data show CDR1 as SEHNR and CDR2 as FQNEAQ (reference sequence). CDR3 coding DNA: TGTGCCAGCAGCTTCCAGACAGAGAACACTGAAGCTTTCTTT. This encodes CASSFQTENTEAFF.

The V gene is TRBV11-3, the J gene TRBJ2-3; no clear D gene. This CDR3 is 12 amino acids long. V lost 0 bases to trimming and J lost 6 bases, with 4 bases between them. Germline lookup yields CDR1 SGHNT and CDR2 YENEEA. The CDR3 reads CASSLDLDTQYF. The CDR3 DNA follows: TGTGCCAGCAGCTTAGATCTTGATACGCAGTATTTT.

The chain employs TRBV7-8 and TRBJ2-2, with 7 bases fitting TRBD1. V lost 2 bases to trimming and J lost 0 bases; unmatched junction nucleotides: 3. CDR1 is SGHVS and CDR2 is FQNEAQ in the germline V gene. This CDR3 spans 16 amino acids. DNA for the CDR3: TGTGCCAGCAGCTTAACCGGGACAGCGAACACCGGGGAGCTGTTTTTT. Its translation: CASSLTGTANTGELFF.

The chain uses TRBV7-2 and TRBJ2-7; TRBD2 matches 13 bases. CDR1 and CDR2 (germline): SGHTA, FQGNSA. V gave up 5 bases and J gave up 2 bases; unmatched junction bases: 6. The CDR3 is made up of 16 amino acids. CDR3 region: CASSPRLAGGPYEQYF. The CDR3 DNA is TGTGCCAGCAGCCCACGACTAGCGGGGGGCCCCTACGAGCAGTACTTC. The full variable domain, in which reference TRBV7-2 and TRBJ2-7 provide the parts outside the CDR3, is GAGVSQSPSNKVTEKGKDVELRCDPISGHTALYWYRQSLGQGLEFLIYFQGNSAPDKSGLPSDRFSAERTGGSVSTLTIQRTQQEDSAVYLCASSPRLAGGPYEQYFGPGTRLTVT.

The chain employs TRBV19 and TRBJ1-2; a possible D gene is TRBD1 (6 bases). The CDR3 length is 15 residues. The V gene's germline CDR1 is LNHDA and CDR2 SQIVND (reference sequence). Trimming pared 7 bases from V and 3 bases from J, leaving 18 bases between. The CDR3 DNA follows: TGTGCCAGTATCCCCCAGGGAGGGGGGGACTATGGCTACACCTTC. Translated, it gives CASIPQGGGDYGYTF.

This sequence joins TRBV18 and TRBJ2-1; 8 bases agree with TRBD1. The CDR3 loop spans 15 amino acids. Trimming cost V 4 bases and J 5 bases; bases outside gene matches: 7. Germline lookup yields CDR1 KGHSH and CDR2 LQKENI. The CDR3 DNA reads TGTGCCAGCTCACGCGACAGGGGATATGACAATGAGCAGTTCTTC. It specifies CASSRDRGYDNEQFF.

V is TRBV19 and J is TRBJ2-7; 7 bases are a match to TRBD1. CDR1 and CDR2 from the germline V gene are LNHDA and SQIVND (reference sequence). V was clipped by 5 bases and J by 2 bases; unmatched bases: 9. The CDR3 extends over 15 amino acids. The CDR3 spells CASSARQGTTYEQYF. In DNA form, the CDR3 reads TGTGCCAGTAGTGCCAGACAGGGAACCACCTACGAGCAGTACTTC.

V is TRBV27 and J is TRBJ2-6, with 8 bases lining up with TRBD1. This CDR3 has 19 amino acids. In germline, CDR1 is MNHEY, CDR2 SMNVEV (reference sequence). V dropped 3 bases and J dropped 3; count of bases not matched to a gene: 13. The CDR3 nucleotides are TGTGCCAGCAGTTTGATGGTGGGCAGGGGGCAGTTTGGGGCCAACGTCCTGACTTTC. This encodes CASSLMVGRGQFGANVLTF.